Below are 28 T cell receptor beta chains sequenced from a single sample in a study of shared clonotypes between healthy human individuals (dated by TCRdb to about 2020). Library method: the immunoSEQ multiplex PCR assay. Imported from immuneACCESS, the table was reduced by TCRdb to in-frame sequences with V and J called. These copies leave out some clones; in studies compared against another copy, an unresolved V gene accounts for under half, and the cause of the remainder is not known. The sample table holds 2 million to 2.5 million clones, of which approximately 90% were seen once. The ten top clones hold 0.37% of the sample. Sequencing was carried out using naive CD4+ T cells from PBMCs. The cell subset or site label of this sample denotes: CD45RA+ positively selected. The receptors stem from a man between 18 and 35 years old in good health. Some clones in this sample may be carry-over from other donors' samples.

The chain employs TRBV7-6 and TRBJ1-4, with a possible D match to TRBD1 (6 bases). Germline assignment: CDR1 SGHVS and CDR2 FNYEAQ. Trimming took 5 bases from V and 5 from J, leaving 15 bases between them. This CDR3 has 15 amino acids. DNA of the CDR3: TGTGCCAGCAGCATACTCGGCGGGACAAATGAAAAACTGTTTTTT. Encoded protein: CASSILGGTNEKLFF. The full variable domain, its missing parts supplied by reference TRBV7-6 and TRBJ1-4, is GAGVSQSPRYKVTKRGQDVALRCDPISGHVSLYWYRQALGQGPEFLTYFNYEAQQDKSGLPNDRFSAERPEGSISTLTIQRTEQRDSAMYRCASSILGGTNEKLFFGSGTQLSVL.

A word on this clone: With a much larger clone just one base away, this may be a read error. Different DNA sequences within this sample yield the same CDR3. V and J are TRBV28 and TRBJ2-5; no clear D gene. Deletions cut 2 bases from V and 5 bases from J, with 3 bases between. The CDR3 consists of 11 residues. The germline gives CDR1 MDHEN, CDR2 SYDVKM. The CDR3 sequence is CASSLKETQYF. For the CDR3, the DNA is TGTGCCAGCAGTTTAAAGGAGACCCAGTACTTC.

V gene TRBV25-1 combines with J gene TRBJ2-1; D gene ambiguous. The CDR3 consists of 16 residues. Trimming took 1 base from V and 5 from J, leaving 15 bases between them. CDR1 and CDR2 from the germline V gene are MGHDK and SYGVNS. The CDR3 DNA sequence: TGTGCCAGCAGTGAATCTCGGGCCCTAACCCACAATGAGCAGTTCTTC. Translation: CASSESRALTHNEQFF.

V gene TRBV5-1 combines with J gene TRBJ2-5; D is possibly TRBD2 (5 bases). V was clipped by 5 bases and J by 2 bases, with 13 bases between them. The CDR3 consists of 14 residues. Per the germline V gene, CDR1 is SGHRS and CDR2 is YFSETQ. The CDR3 here is CASRAGLKQETQYF. As DNA, the CDR3 is TGCGCCAGCAGGGCGGGCCTGAAACAAGAGACCCAGTACTTC.

The rearrangement links TRBV6-1 to TRBJ1-2; D remains ambiguous. With 4 bases removed from V and 0 bases from J, the gap between germline ends came to 12 bases. The CDR3 consists of 15 residues. Germline V gene sequence: CDR1 MNHNS, CDR2 SASEGT. The CDR3 reads CASSVEPGPNYGYTF. In DNA form, the CDR3 reads TGTGCCAGCAGTGTGGAACCGGGCCCTAACTATGGCTACACCTTC.

CDR3 residues: CATQEESDRIYEQYF. The CDR3 DNA reads TGTGCCACCCAAGAAGAATCGGACAGGATCTACGAGCAGTACTTC. The chain employs TRBV15 and TRBJ2-7; 7 nucleotides align to TRBD1. This CDR3 is built from 15 residues. Germline V lookup: CDR1 LNHNV, CDR2 YYDKDF (reference sequence). J lost 3 bases, V lost 8 bases, and 13 bases had no gene match.

V gene TRBV5-1 combines with J gene TRBJ1-5; no reliable D call. V lost 9 bases and J 2 bases, leaving 15 bases between the germline ends. From germline, CDR1 is SGHRS and CDR2 YFSETQ. The CDR3 is 14 amino acids. The CDR3: CAKRAKRGNQPQHF. DNA for the CDR3: TGCGCCAAACGGGCCAAACGGGGCAATCAGCCCCAGCATTTT.

The genes are TRBV28 and TRBJ1-2; D not resolved. This CDR3 has 13 amino acids. Germline CDR1 reads MDHEN; CDR2 reads SYDVKM. The V end lost 8 bases, the J end lost 8 bases, and 18 bases lay between the germline ends. CDR3 protein: CASSLIISGGYTF. The CDR3 bases are TGTGCCAGCTCTTTGATAATCTCCGGGGGCTACACCTTC.

Of note for this clone: Other DNA sequences within the sample encode an identical CDR3. V is TRBV28 and J is TRBJ2-7; D call uncertain. Germline values: CDR1 MDHEN, CDR2 SYDVKM. The CDR3 runs to 12 residues. V was shortened by 5 bases and J by 1 base, with 6 bases between the two germline ends. Here the CDR3 DNA reads TGTGCCAGCAGTCTAACGTCCTACGAGCAGTACTTC. This sequence encodes CASSLTSYEQYF.

The chain links TRBV6-6 to TRBJ1-6; the match to TRBD1 covers 8 bases. CDR3 length: 13 residues. The V gene's germline CDR1 is MNHNY and CDR2 SVGAGI (reference sequence). V dropped 5 bases and J dropped 9; count of bases not matched to a gene: 3. CDR3 nucleotide sequence: TGTGCCAGCAGTCTACAGGGGGTTTCACCCCTCCACTTT. It encodes CASSLQGVSPLHF.

The rearrangement joins TRBV6-1 to TRBJ1-5, with D unresolved. The CDR3 spans 13 residues. Deletions cut 2 bases from V and 7 bases from J, with 9 bases between. Germline-derived CDR1 and CDR2 are MNHNS and SASEGT. CDR3 bases: TGTGCCAGCAGTGAATTCCGGGAGCAGCCCCAGCATTTT. Residues: CASSEFREQPQHF.

This sequence joins TRBV7-8 and TRBJ2-5, with TRBD2 as a possible D gene (5 bases). CDR1 is SGHVS and CDR2 is FQNEAQ in the germline V gene. This CDR3 region has 13 residues. The V end was cut by 3 bases, the J end by 4 bases, with 9 bases between. CDR3 loop: CASSFERVETQYF. CDR3 coding DNA: TGTGCCAGCAGCTTCGAGAGGGTAGAGACCCAGTACTTC.

This chain connects TRBV27 to TRBJ1-1, with a weak D call TRBD1 (6 bases). V lost 10 bases to trimming and J lost 8 bases, with 17 bases between them. The CDR3 runs to 12 residues. Germline CDR1 MNHEY, CDR2 SMNVEV (reference sequence). The CDR3 loop is CATSHPTGEAFF. The CDR3 coding sequence is TGTGCCACCTCACATCCGACAGGCGAAGCTTTCTTT.

Comment on this clone: The same CDR3 arises from other DNA sequences in this sample as well. The chain carries TRBV18 and TRBJ2-7; maybe TRBD1 (6 bases). The CDR3 runs to 14 residues. V gave up 0 bases and J gave up 0 bases, with 6 bases separating them. Germline V gene data show CDR1 as KGHSH and CDR2 as LQKENI. This CDR3 is CASSPPDSSYEQYF. The CDR3 region has the DNA TGTGCCAGCTCACCACCGGACAGCTCCTACGAGCAGTACTTC. Using reference TRBV18 and TRBJ2-7 for the parts outside the CDR3, the full variable domain is NAGVMQNPRHLVRRRGQEARLRCSPMKGHSHVYWYRQLPEEGLKFMVYLQKENIIDESGMPKERFSAEFPKEGPSILRIQQVVRGDSAAYFCASSPPDSSYEQYFGPGTRLTVT.

The rearrangement joins TRBV2 to TRBJ2-7; 10 nucleotides agree with TRBD2. The CDR3 has 16 amino acids. Trimming removed 5 bases from V and 0 bases from J; junction bases left unmatched: 7. Germline V lookup: CDR1 SNHLY, CDR2 FYNNEI. CDR3 DNA: TGTGCCAGCAGTATTGGTAGCGGGAGGCCCTCCTACGAGCAGTACTTC. Amino acid sequence: CASSIGSGRPSYEQYF. Full variable domain (missing parts from reference TRBV2 and TRBJ2-7): EPEVTQTPSHQVTQMGQEVILRCVPISNHLYFYWYRQILGQKVEFLVSFYNNEISEKSEIFDDQFSVERPDGSNFTLKIRSTKLEDSAMYFCASSIGSGRPSYEQYFGPGTRLTVT.

The rearrangement joins TRBV7-3 to TRBJ2-2, with 9 bases identical to TRBD2. Germline CDR1 reads SGHTA; CDR2 reads FQGTGA. V was clipped by 6 bases and J by 7 bases; unmatched bases: 9. The CDR3 is 15 residues long. CDR3 region: CASSPTPSGNGELFF. In nucleotides, the CDR3 is TGTGCCAGCAGTCCTACCCCTAGCGGGAACGGGGAGCTGTTTTTT.

V and J are TRBV19 and TRBJ2-1; possible D gene TRBD2, 7 bases. In germline, CDR1 is LNHDA, CDR2 SQIVND (reference sequence). The CDR3 length is 14 residues. Trimming pared 8 bases from V and 8 bases from J, leaving 19 bases between. CDR3 residues: CASSNRGAGDEQFF. Written as DNA, the CDR3 is TGTGCCAGTTCTAATCGGGGGGCGGGCGATGAGCAGTTCTTC. The full variable domain, with the rest looked up from reference TRBV19 and TRBJ2-1, is DGGITQSPKYLFRKEGQNVTLSCEQNLNHDAMYWYRQDPGQGLRLIYYSQIVNDFQKGDIAEGYSVSREKKESFPLTVTSAQKNPTAFYLCASSNRGAGDEQFFGPGTRLTVL.

To note about this clone: The sample carries other DNA sequences with the same CDR3. This chain joins TRBV28 and TRBJ2-7; TRBD1 matches at 9 bases. CDR3 length: 13 amino acids. The junction had 2 bases not matched to a gene; V was cut back by 5 bases and J by 3 bases. CDR1 and CDR2 (germline): MDHEN, SYDVKM. As DNA, the CDR3 is TGTGCCAGCAGTCCGGGACAGGGCTACGAGCAGTACTTC. Protein: CASSPGQGYEQYF.

The genes are TRBV2 and TRBJ2-2, with a possible D match to TRBD2 (5 bases). CDR3 length: 13 amino acids. Germline V gives CDR1 SNHLY, CDR2 FYNNEI. The V end lost 6 bases, the J end lost 4 bases, and 9 bases lay between the germline ends. CDR3 amino acids: CASRRVITGELFF. The CDR3 DNA follows: TGTGCCAGCAGGAGGGTGATCACCGGGGAGCTGTTTTTT.

A word on this clone: The CDR3 does not close with the conserved phenylalanine or tryptophan, likely indicating a read error. The rearrangement links TRBV30 to TRBJ1-1, with D possibly being TRBD1 (5 bases). CDR1 and CDR2 (germline): GTSNPN, SVGIG (reference sequence). V was shortened by 3 bases and J by 6 bases, with 17 bases between the two germline ends. The CDR3 length is 14 residues. In DNA form, the CDR3 reads TGTGCCTGGAGGGGCATGGTCGGGGCTGCTGAAGCTTTCTCT. Its translation: CAWRGMVGAAEAFS.

The chain carries TRBV7-9 and TRBJ1-4; TRBD1 might be the D (6 bases). The CDR3 loop spans 12 amino acids. Deletions cut 5 bases from V and 7 bases from J, with 8 bases between. CDR1 is SEHNR, CDR2 FQNEAQ, per germline (reference sequence). CDR3 sequence (DNA): TGTGCCAGCAGCCCAGGGGCTGAAAAACTGTTTTTT. The encoded protein is CASSPGAEKLFF.

Only one count was recorded for this clone. One junction end does not reproduce the germline sequence, and a read error may be involved. The chain uses TRBV5-1 and TRBJ2-1; D may be TRBD1 or TRBD2 (5 bases each). CDR3 length: 11 residues. Germline V CDR1 and CDR2: SGHRS, YFSETQ. The CDR3 DNA follows: TGCGCCAGCAGCTCGGGACCCTTACCGATCTTC. Its protein product is CASSSGPLPIF.

The chain employs TRBV15 and TRBJ2-7, with D uncertain. Trimming left V 0 bases short and J 1 base short, with 13 bases between. CDR3 length equals 16 residues. The germline V gene has CDR1 LNHNV and CDR2 YYDKDF (reference sequence). The CDR3 DNA reads TGTGCCACCAGCAGAGATGTAACAGCACAATCCTACGAGCAGTACTTC. Translation gives CATSRDVTAQSYEQYF.

V gene TRBV7-3 combines with J gene TRBJ2-7; tentative D call: TRBD1 (5 bases). Germline lookup yields CDR1 SGHTA and CDR2 FQGTGA. The CDR3 contains 14 residues. Trimming pared 4 bases from V and 0 bases from J, leaving 10 bases between. CDR3 in DNA: TGTGCCAGCAGCTCACAGGTTCTCTCCTACGAGCAGTACTTC. Protein: CASSSQVLSYEQYF.

The CDR3 here is CAIRPDSRGYTF. The DNA for the CDR3 is TGTGCCATCAGGCCGGACAGTCGCGGCTACACCTTC. The chain is built from TRBV10-3 and TRBJ1-2; a weak D match, TRBD1 (6 bases). The CDR3 covers 12 residues. Trimming removed 6 bases from V and 8 bases from J, with 13 bases in between. Germline V gene lookup returns CDR1 ENHRY and CDR2 SYGVKD.

The chain couples TRBV6-1 to TRBJ2-7, with 9 bases that match TRBD2. Germline trimming cut 7 bases from V and 1 base from J; bases unmatched to any gene: 8. CDR3 size: 15 residues. Per germline, CDR1 MNHNS and CDR2 SASEGT. CDR3 coding DNA: TGTGCCAGCAATCCTTTAGCGGGAGTTTCCTACGAGCAGTACTTC. It specifies CASNPLAGVSYEQYF.

The V and J genes are TRBV6-6 and TRBJ2-3, with D maybe TRBD2 (5 bases). Trimming took off 7 bases at V and 6 bases at J, with 14 bases between the two ends. CDR3 size: 13 residues. Germline CDR1 is MNHNY and CDR2 is SVGAGI (reference sequence). The chain's CDR3 is CASTSDSQDTQYF. The CDR3 DNA reads as TGTGCCAGCACCTCGGACTCGCAGGATACGCAGTATTTT.

The CDR3 spells CASRLLRTTNEKLFF. CDR3 bases: TGTGCCAGCCGACTGCTACGAACAACTAATGAAAAACTGTTTTTT. The chain recombines TRBV27 with TRBJ1-4; no clear D gene. Germline V gene lookup returns CDR1 MNHEY and CDR2 SMNVEV (reference sequence). The CDR3 loop spans 15 amino acids. V was clipped by 8 bases and J by 0 bases, with 13 bases between them.